This T cell receptor beta chain emerged from a study of T-cell reconstitution after alpha-beta-depleted transplantation in children. Points from the study as a whole: Elevated TCRbeta diversity at day 60 was traced, in some patients, to surviving recipient T cells and thymic progenitors.

The library targeted TCRbeta and was prepared with unique molecular identifiers. TCRdb passed the PCR reads through MiXCR, listing each CDR3 protein once. The sample includes 250,000 to 400,000 distinct CDR3 sequences, approximately 23% seen only once; the top ten take approximately 11%. This clonotype has only a few counts. Its antigen is unknown. The length of the CDR3 is 15 residues. V shed 2 bases and J 3 bases; nucleotides not matched to a gene: 5. The clonotype originates from a male patient younger than 18 who had a stem cell transplant for acute lymphoblastic leukemia, so the T cells may come from the graft donor. This sample comprised PBMCs, mostly from graft donor cells, obtained 180 days after TCRalphabeta/CD19-depleted stem cell transplant. The gene calls are TRBV12-3 or TRBV12-4 and TRBJ2-7; 9 nucleotides line up with TRBD2. This chain's CDR3 is CASSLRLAANYEQYF. The CDR3 region has the DNA TGTGCCAGCAGTTTACGACTAGCGGCAAACTACGAGCAGTACTTC.